The 21 T cell receptor beta chains below all came from one sample that was sequenced in a study of blood T cell repertoires in COVID-19. Using immunoSEQ multiplex PCR, the repertoire was profiled, and TCRdb retains in-frame clones only, with some absent. Among approximately 190,000 clones, over 70% were seen once, and the ten largest hold about 6.3%. The sequenced sample was peripheral blood. The origin of the receptors is a man in his sixties with acute or convalescent COVID-19.

This chain links TRBV7-3 with TRBJ2-5; no reliable D call. The CDR3 has 13 residues. Trimming took 1 base from V and 5 from J, leaving 8 bases between them. Germline CDR1 SGHTA, CDR2 FQGTGA. In DNA form, the CDR3 reads TGTGCCAGCAGCTTAATACCGGAGGAGACCCAGTACTTC. Its protein product is CASSLIPEETQYF.

The chain recombines TRBV24-1 with TRBJ2-7, with a tentative D call TRBD1 (6 bases). Germline V lookup: CDR1 KGHDR, CDR2 SFDVKD. This CDR3 has 13 amino acids. Trimming removed 4 bases from V and 3 bases from J, with 9 bases in between. The CDR3 DNA follows: TGTGCCACCAGTGACACAGGGAGCTACGAGCAGTACTTC. Translated, it gives CATSDTGSYEQYF.

The chain combines TRBV5-5 with TRBJ1-2; the match to TRBD1 covers 12 bases. In germline, CDR1 is SGHKS, CDR2 YYEKEE (reference sequence). With 0 bases clipped from V and 6 bases from J, the junction kept 6 bases outside the gene matches. The CDR3 consists of 16 residues. CDR3 protein: CASSLAGQGAYNGYTF. Written as DNA, the CDR3 is TGTGCCAGCAGCTTGGCGGGACAGGGGGCATATAATGGCTACACCTTC.

The V and J genes are TRBV13 and TRBJ2-7; TRBD2 matches 8 bases. The CDR3 consists of 15 residues. Germline V CDR1 and CDR2: PRHDT, FYEKMQ (reference sequence). J gave up 0 bases and V 0 bases, and 1 base lay outside the gene matches. The CDR3 protein is CASSLGLAVSYEQYF. The CDR3 DNA reads as TGTGCCAGCAGCTTAGGACTAGCGGTCTCCTACGAGCAGTACTTC.

There are many counts of this clone. This rearrangement joins TRBV4-2 to TRBJ1-1; D perhaps matches TRBD1 (5 bases). V was trimmed by 4 bases and J by 2 bases, leaving 11 bases between them. Germline CDR1 and CDR2: LGHNA and YNFKEQ. The CDR3 spans 14 residues. The CDR3 DNA follows: TGTGCCAGCAGCCCAGGGTTAGGAAACACTGAAGCTTTCTTT. This gives the protein CASSPGLGNTEAFF.

This chain connects TRBV11-2 to TRBJ2-3; maybe TRBD2 (5 bases). Germline V gene data show CDR1 as SGHAT and CDR2 as FQNNGV. The CDR3 consists of 16 residues. V shed 1 base and J shed 3 bases, with 14 bases lying between them. The CDR3 loop reads CASSLVHSVKTDTQYF. CDR3 nucleotide sequence: TGTGCCAGCAGCTTAGTCCATAGCGTGAAGACAGATACGCAGTATTTT.

The chain joins TRBV6-5 to TRBJ1-1; unclear D gene. This CDR3 is 12 amino acids long. Trimming pared 6 bases from V and 11 bases from J, leaving 16 bases between. Germline V gene sequence: CDR1 MNHEY, CDR2 SVGAGI. The DNA of the CDR3 is TGTGCCAGCAGCGACCCGGGGAGGGATGCTTTCTTT. It specifies CASSDPGRDAFF.

The chain employs TRBV2 and TRBJ2-1, with TRBD1 matching over 10 bases. CDR3 size: 14 residues. Germline V gives CDR1 SNHLY, CDR2 FYNNEI. Unmatched junction bases numbered 7, after V lost 6 bases and J lost 8 bases. The CDR3 reads CASSLTTGGDEQFF. CDR3 sequence (DNA): TGTGCCAGCAGCCTAACGACAGGGGGCGATGAGCAGTTCTTC.

The V and J genes are TRBV11-2 and TRBJ1-2, with 8 bases that match TRBD1. The CDR3 contains 14 residues. CDR1 and CDR2 from the germline V gene are SGHAT and FQNNGV. The ends lost 2 bases at V and 7 bases at J; junction bases unmatched: 6. The CDR3 sequence is CASSLYGQGAGYTF. DNA of the CDR3: TGTGCCAGCAGCTTATACGGGCAGGGGGCTGGCTACACCTTC.

V is TRBV4-2 and J is TRBJ1-5; D not resolved. V lost 2 bases and J lost 3, with 8 bases in between. This CDR3 has 14 residues. The germline CDR1 and CDR2 sequences are LGHNA and YNFKEQ. The chain's CDR3 is CASSQTRDNQPQHF. CDR3 DNA: TGTGCCAGCAGCCAAACACGGGACAATCAGCCCCAGCATTTT.

The chain links TRBV19 to TRBJ1-2, with a weak D call TRBD1 (5 bases). V gave up 5 bases and J gave up 4 bases, with 17 bases separating them. Germline CDR1 is LNHDA and CDR2 is SQIVND (reference sequence). The CDR3 runs 15 residues. The CDR3 region is CASSSWGVAGYGYTF. The CDR3 DNA sequence: TGTGCCAGTAGTTCCTGGGGGGTGGCAGGCTATGGCTACACCTTC.

This chain connects TRBV6-6 to TRBJ2-7; TRBD2 matches at 9 bases. V was pared by 5 bases and J by 1 base, with 3 bases of the junction left unmatched. In germline, CDR1 is MNHNY, CDR2 SVGAGI (reference sequence). This CDR3 contains 14 residues. CDR3 region: CASSSGRPSYEQYF. The CDR3, as DNA: TGTGCCAGCAGTAGCGGGAGGCCATCCTACGAGCAGTACTTC.

The chain has TRBV6-2 or TRBV6-3 and TRBJ1-2; D is uncertain. CDR1 MNHEY and CDR2 SVGEGT come from the germline V gene. The CDR3 length is 15 residues. The V end lost 0 bases, the J end lost 8 bases, and 16 bases lay between the germline ends. CDR3 DNA: TGTGCCAGCAGTTACTCGAGCGGCGGGGATGGCGGCTACACCTTC. Protein: CASSYSSGGDGGYTF.

The chain joins TRBV2 to TRBJ1-3; D is perhaps TRBD1 (6 bases). Between the trimmed V and J ends, which lost 6 bases and 1 base, there was a span of 10 bases. This CDR3 contains 14 residues. Germline V lookup: CDR1 SNHLY, CDR2 FYNNEI. The CDR3 sequence: CASRPQGSGNTIYF. The CDR3 nucleotides are TGTGCCAGCAGACCACAGGGTTCTGGAAACACCATATATTTT.

The rearrangement links TRBV12-3 or TRBV12-4 to TRBJ2-1; 7 bases fit TRBD1. The CDR3 covers 13 residues. Trimming cost V 6 bases and J 6 bases; bases outside gene matches: 5. Here the CDR3 reads CASSWGQFNEQFF. The CDR3, as DNA: TGTGCCAGCAGCTGGGGACAGTTCAATGAGCAGTTCTTC.

This clone was detected a few times. The J gene is TRBJ1-6, the V gene TRBV19, with 9 positions matching TRBD1. Germline-derived CDR1 and CDR2 are LNHDA and SQIVND (reference sequence). Trimming at V came to 5 bases and at J to 7 bases, leaving 3 bases not matched to a gene. This CDR3 region has 14 residues. The CDR3 protein is CASSPQGANSPLHF. In DNA form, the CDR3 reads TGTGCCAGTAGTCCACAGGGGGCGAATTCACCCCTCCACTTT.

V gene TRBV18 combines with J gene TRBJ2-6; possibly TRBD1 for D (5 bases). V lost 3 bases, J lost 1 base, and 13 bases lay in between. The germline V gene encodes CDR1 KGHSH and CDR2 LQKENI. The CDR3 length is 17 residues. The CDR3 DNA reads TGTGCCAGCTCACCCCTACAGGTTAGGTCTGGGGCCAACGTCCTGACTTTC. As protein: CASSPLQVRSGANVLTF.

This clone appeared a single time. This chain joins TRBV7-3 and TRBJ2-1, with 9 nucleotides matching TRBD2. The CDR3 consists of 16 residues. With V trimmed by 1 base and J by 3 bases, 4 bases remained unmatched. CDR1 is SGHTA and CDR2 is FQGTGA in the germline V gene. In nucleotides, the CDR3 is TGTGCCAGCAGCTTAAGAGCGGGAGGAGGCTACAATGAGCAGTTCTTC. It specifies CASSLRAGGGYNEQFF.

The chain carries TRBV6-2 or TRBV6-3 and TRBJ2-1; tentative D call: TRBD2 (6 bases). CDR3 length: 15 residues. V dropped 5 bases and J dropped 0 bases, with 11 bases sitting between them. Germline CDR1 is MNHEY and CDR2 is SVGEGT. For the CDR3, the DNA is TGTGCCAGCAGTGTAGGACTACACTCCTACAATGAGCAGTTCTTC. It codes for CASSVGLHSYNEQFF.

V and J are TRBV7-9 and TRBJ1-3; D gene unclear. This CDR3 has 12 amino acids. V lost 4 bases and J lost 4, with 5 bases in between. Germline V CDR1 and CDR2: SEHNR, FQNEAQ (reference sequence). CDR3 DNA: TGTGCCAGCAGCTGGGAGGGAAACACCATATATTTT. Its protein product is CASSWEGNTIYF.

The CDR3 loop is CASSDPGGGHGYTF. DNA for the CDR3: TGTGCCAGCAGTGACCCCGGGGGAGGACATGGCTACACCTTC. The chain recombines TRBV6-4 with TRBJ1-2; D is possibly TRBD1 (5 bases). V lost 2 bases and J lost 6, with 13 bases in between. Germline CDR1 is MRHNA and CDR2 is SNTAGT. The CDR3 extends over 14 amino acids.